The sequence of this TCR beta chain was determined in a study of control samples from healthy donors and cancer patients. Measured with immunoSEQ multiplex PCR; TCRdb has only the in-frame clones, and not every one. There are 100,000 to 150,000 clones in the sample; more than 70% occur only once, and about 3.4% lies in the top ten. The sequence was obtained from a man between 45 and 60 years old in good health. Sequencing used blood.

Written as DNA, the CDR3 is TGTGCCAGCAGCTTCTTGCCCGGACTAGCGGAAGAGACCCAGTACTTC. This encodes CASSFLPGLAEETQYF. The chain links TRBV7-9 to TRBJ2-5; 10 bases match TRBD2. V trimming: 3 bases; J trimming: 3 bases; junction bases outside the gene matches: 7. CDR3 length: 16 amino acids. Germline V gene sequence: CDR1 SEHNR, CDR2 FQNEAQ (reference sequence).